This T cell receptor beta chain was documented in a study of early T cells in non-severe SARS-CoV-2 infection. At the level of the study: Alpha and beta chains were unpaired, from unsorted whole-blood bulk RNA.

Tagging with unique molecular identifiers was applied to individual cDNA molecules. TCRdb ran MiXCR on the 5' RACE reads and lists one entry per CDR3 protein. Of about 98,000 distinct CDR3 sequences listed, 9.5% to 12% were seen once; the top ten hold roughly 5%. This clonotype was counted at least ten times. The antigen is undetermined. Study outcomes and limitations: Reliance on VDJdb matching favored anti-spike CD8 responses; private and CD4 specificities were missed.

Per germline, CDR1 SQVTM and CDR2 ANQGSEA. This CDR3 contains 14 residues. The V end was cut by 6 bases, the J end by 4 bases, with 17 bases between. Specimen: whole blood. V gene TRBV29-1 combines with J gene TRBJ2-3; no clear D gene. The TCR was taken from an adult who was a healthcare worker with PCR-confirmed SARS-CoV-2 infection or an uninfected control (not recorded which). The CDR3: CSVLSSRSADTQYF. The CDR3 DNA reads TGCAGCGTGCTTAGTTCAAGAAGCGCAGATACGCAGTATTTT.